These 2 T cell receptor beta chains share one sample of origin, sequenced in a study of beta chain features in type 1 diabetes. For these receptors, no antigen is known. The whole isolated RNA underwent reverse transcription, so sequencing captured expressed TCRB transcripts. The table came from immunoSEQ multiplex PCR; TCRdb's copy has only in-frame clones and leaves some out. The sample has about 340,000 clones; approximately 13% are singletons. General study points: Moderate but significant shortening of TCRB CDR3s was recorded in all four CD4+ subsets from Type 1 diabetes patients.

The sequenced material came from naive CD4+ T cells from blood. The receptors were gathered from a woman between 18 and 30 years old with type 1 diabetes.

This clone was observed a few times. The V call is TRBV7-2, the J call TRBJ2-7; D might be TRBD1 (7 bases). Germline V gene data show CDR1 as SGHTA and CDR2 as FQGNSA. The CDR3 is made up of 16 amino acids. The V end was cut by 1 base, the J end by 1 base, with 14 bases between. CDR3 DNA: TGTGCCAGCAGCTTAGGGGCAGGGGGGTCGTCCTACGAGCAGTACTTC. Its translation: CASSLGAGGSSYEQYF.

The chain joins TRBV5-1 to TRBJ2-7; 8 positions match TRBD1. With 4 bases clipped from V and 0 bases from J, the junction kept 6 bases outside the gene matches. The CDR3 spans 15 residues. The V gene's germline CDR1 is SGHRS and CDR2 YFSETQ. This CDR3 is CASSPTGQASYEQYF. CDR3 coding DNA: TGCGCCAGCAGCCCTACGGGACAGGCCTCCTACGAGCAGTACTTC. Full variable domain (rest looked up from reference TRBV5-1 and TRBJ2-7): KAGVTQTPRYLIKTRGQQVTLSCSPISGHRSVSWYQQTPGQGLQFLFEYFSETQRNKGNFPGRFSGRQFSNSRSEMNVSTLELGDSALYLCASSPTGQASYEQYFGPGTRLTVT.